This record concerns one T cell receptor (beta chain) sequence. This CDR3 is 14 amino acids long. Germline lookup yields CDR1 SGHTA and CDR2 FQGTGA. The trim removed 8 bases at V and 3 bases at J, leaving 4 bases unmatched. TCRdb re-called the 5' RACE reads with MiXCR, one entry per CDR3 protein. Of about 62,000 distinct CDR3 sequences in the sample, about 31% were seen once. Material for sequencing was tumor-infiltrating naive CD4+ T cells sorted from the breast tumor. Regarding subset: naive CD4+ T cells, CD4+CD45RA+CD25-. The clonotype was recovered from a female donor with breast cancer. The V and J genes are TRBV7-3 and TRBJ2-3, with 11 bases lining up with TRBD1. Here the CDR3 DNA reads TGTGCCAGCGGCGGGGACAGGGGGACAGATACGCAGTATTTT. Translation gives CASGGDRGTDTQYF.